The 17 T cell receptor beta chains below all came from one sample that was sequenced in a study of T cell responses to AZD1222 COVID-19 vaccine. Using immunoSEQ multiplex PCR, the repertoire was profiled, and TCRdb retains in-frame clones only, with some absent. The table includes under 200,000 clones, 90% to 95% detected once. The material sequenced was peripheral blood, taken on day 0 of AZD1222 vaccination. These receptors all come from an adult in good health.

The chain employs TRBV5-6 and TRBJ2-3; weak D call: TRBD1 (5 bases). V was clipped by 3 bases and J by 1 base, with 15 bases between them. Germline V gene data show CDR1 as SGHDT and CDR2 as YYEEEE. The CDR3 has 16 amino acids. The CDR3 DNA sequence: TGTGCCAGCAGCTACCTAAGGGGTTCTGGCACAGATACGCAGTATTTT. It specifies CASSYLRGSGTDTQYF.

There are a few counts of this clone. This chain joins TRBV5-1 and TRBJ1-2; perhaps TRBD1 as D (6 bases). The CDR3 is 15 residues long. V lost 2 bases and J lost 4, with 15 bases in between. Germline CDR1 SGHRS, CDR2 YFSETQ. CDR3 DNA sequence: TGCGCCAGCAGCTTATATCCGGGGGCCTCCTATGGCTACACCTTC. Translated: CASSLYPGASYGYTF.

The chain couples TRBV29-1 to TRBJ1-1; no clear D. The CDR3 extends over 11 amino acids. V lost 7 bases and J lost 3, with 9 bases in between. Germline V gives CDR1 SQVTM, CDR2 ANQGSEA. The CDR3 loop reads CSAPGDTEAFF. In nucleotides, the CDR3 is TGCAGCGCGCCCGGGGACACTGAAGCTTTCTTT.

V gene TRBV30 combines with J gene TRBJ2-3; 14 bases are a match to TRBD2. Germline trimming cut 1 base from V and 4 bases from J; bases unmatched to any gene: 10. The CDR3 totals 18 residues. CDR1 and CDR2 from the germline V gene are GTSNPN and SVGIG (reference sequence). Here the CDR3 reads CAWSGGTSGSQAPDTQYF. The CDR3 DNA reads TGTGCCTGGAGTGGCGGGACTAGCGGGAGCCAAGCCCCAGATACGCAGTATTTT.

DNA for the CDR3: TGTGCCATTACGGACAGGGTGAACACTGAAGCTTTCTTT. Residues: CAITDRVNTEAFF. The chain joins TRBV19 to TRBJ1-1, with 8 bases lining up with TRBD1. The CDR3 has 13 residues. V gave up 10 bases and J gave up 0 bases; unmatched junction bases: 4. From germline, CDR1 is LNHDA and CDR2 SQIVND (reference sequence).

The chain carries TRBV6-2 or TRBV6-3 and TRBJ2-6; D is unclear. The V end lost 6 bases, the J end lost 1 base, and 16 bases lay between the germline ends. This CDR3 is built from 17 residues. CDR1 and CDR2 from the germline V gene are MNHEY and SVGEGT. The CDR3 DNA reads as TGTGCCAGCAGCCTTCTGACCCTGGGATCTGGGGCCAACGTCCTGACTTTC. Protein: CASSLLTLGSGANVLTF.

The chain recombines TRBV11-3 with TRBJ2-1; TRBD2 agrees at 7 bases. The CDR3 runs to 14 residues. Germline V gives CDR1 SGHNT, CDR2 YENEEA. V lost 3 bases and J lost 4; bases outside the gene matches: 3. CDR3 in DNA: TGTGCCAGCAGCTTTAGTAGCGGGTACAATGAGCAGTTCTTC. Protein: CASSFSSGYNEQFF.

This clone was counted between two and nine times. The chain uses TRBV21-1 and TRBJ1-5. TRBV21-1 is described as a pseudogene. CDR3 size: 19 residues. The CDR3: CASSTNRNLRAPRNQPQHF. DNA of the CDR3: TGTGCCAGCAGCACGAACAGGAATTTGAGGGCTCCCCGCAATCAGCCCCAGCATTTT.

This chain joins TRBV7-2 and TRBJ1-1; 7 bases line up with TRBD1. J was trimmed by 1 base and V by 5 bases; bases with no gene match: 16. The length of the CDR3 is 18 residues. Germline loops: CDR1 SGHTA, CDR2 FQGNSA. The CDR3 loop is CASSAAPGGSVGNTEAFF. The CDR3 bases are TGTGCCAGCAGCGCGGCGCCAGGGGGGTCGGTAGGGAACACTGAAGCTTTCTTT.

The count of this clone is one. This chain uses TRBV7-6 with TRBJ1-6, with 9 bases aligning to TRBD1. V lost 4 bases and J lost 10; bases outside the gene matches: 8. The CDR3 loop spans 15 amino acids. Germline V gene sequence: CDR1 SGHVS, CDR2 FNYEAQ. CDR3 in amino acids: CASSSSGTGKSPLHF. The CDR3 DNA reads as TGTGCCAGCAGCTCCTCCGGGACAGGGAAATCACCCCTCCACTTT.

In regard to this clone: The identical CDR3 is also encoded by other nucleotide sequences in the sample. CDR3 bases: TGTGCCAGCAGCGTTCAGGGGGCTGGAAACACCATATATTTT. Its translation is CASSVQGAGNTIYF. The V and J genes are TRBV9 and TRBJ1-3; 7 bases are a match to TRBD1. The CDR3 consists of 14 residues. Trimming cost V 2 bases and J 2 bases; bases outside gene matches: 1. Germline CDR1 and CDR2: SGDLS and YYNGEE.

The genes are TRBV7-3 and TRBJ2-3; D is uncertain. This CDR3 contains 14 residues. V was clipped by 1 base and J by 6 bases, with 11 bases between them. CDR1 is SGHTA, CDR2 FQGTGA, per germline. CDR3 nucleotides: TGTGCCAGCAGCTTAAGTGGAGTCAGGGATACGCAGTATTTT. Residues: CASSLSGVRDTQYF.

V usage is TRBV5-6 and J usage is TRBJ2-6; 8 nucleotides align to TRBD1. With 2 bases clipped from V and 2 bases from J, the junction kept 6 bases outside the gene matches. Germline V gene data show CDR1 as SGHDT and CDR2 as YYEEEE. The CDR3 covers 17 residues. CDR3 bases: TGTGCCAGCAGCTTTGGACAGGGTCCCCCTGGGGCCAACGTCCTGACTTTC. Its translation: CASSFGQGPPGANVLTF.

This chain links TRBV29-1 with TRBJ2-3; D is perhaps TRBD1 or TRBD2 (7 bases each). V was clipped by 8 bases and J by 3 bases, with 15 bases between them. CDR3 length equals 13 residues. The germline gives CDR1 SQVTM, CDR2 ANQGSEA. Here the CDR3 DNA reads TGCAGCTCAAACCAGGGGGGGACAGATACGCAGTATTTT. It specifies CSSNQGGTDTQYF.

The chain joins TRBV30 to TRBJ1-3, with D uncertain. The germline V gene has CDR1 GTSNPN and CDR2 SVGIG (reference sequence). This CDR3 comprises 14 residues. V was pared by 4 bases and J by 2 bases, with 12 bases between. CDR3 residues: CAWTDGNTGNTIYF. The CDR3 DNA reads as TGTGCCTGGACGGACGGAAATACTGGAAACACCATATATTTT.

The count of this clone is one. This chain connects TRBV2 to TRBJ2-3; D is unresolved. V gave up 6 bases and J gave up 4 bases, with 5 bases separating them. This CDR3 has 11 amino acids. The V gene's germline CDR1 is SNHLY and CDR2 FYNNEI. CDR3 nucleotides: TGTGCCAGCAGGTTAGCAGATACGCAGTATTTT. Protein: CASRLADTQYF.

The rearrangement uses TRBV19 and TRBJ1-5; unclear D gene. Trimming left V 3 bases short and J 0 bases short, with 9 bases between. This CDR3 region has 15 residues. Germline V CDR1 and CDR2: LNHDA, SQIVND (reference sequence). CDR3 coding DNA: TGTGCCAGTAGTATCAAGCTTCATAGCAATCAGCCCCAGCATTTT. It specifies CASSIKLHSNQPQHF.